This T cell receptor beta chain was sequenced for a study of vaccination effects on CD4 cells after COVID-19. This clone has just a few counts. No antigen is known for it. V gave up 1 base and J gave up 2 bases; unmatched junction bases: 8. The CDR3 is 16 residues long. Germline values: CDR1 SGHRS, CDR2 YFSETQ. General study findings and limits: Sampling in the study covered few convalescent patients and included no early post-infection timepoints. Marked clonal contraction of both clone types appeared late after vaccination.

The repertoire was sequenced with immunoSEQ multiplex PCR; TCRdb's copy has only in-frame clones and lacks some. The sample includes under 40,000 clones, 55% to 85% seen only once; the top ten take about 27%. Before sequencing took place, the ViraFEST assay used viral peptide pools to expand antigen-specific CD4+ T cells. Following an approximately eleven-day culture, CD4+ T cells were purified. Each vaccine recipient was nucleocapsid antibody negative and had no prior SARS-CoV-2 infection. Cultivation was performed at 1.5 million to 2.5 million PBMC per well with 9 to 10 IU/ml IL-2 and approximately 10 ug/ml peptides added. The authors exchanged half the medium for IL-2 medium on days 3 and 7.

V and J are TRBV5-1 and TRBJ2-7, with 8 nucleotides matching TRBD1. Sequenced material: CD4+ T cells from PBMCs cultured with HCoV-OC43 spike peptides, taken before COVID-19 vaccination. As to subset: HCoV-OC43 spike overlapping peptide pool stimulation. The receptor was isolated from a human donor who received a COVID-19 vaccine. Here the CDR3 reads CASSLTGGFPTYEQYF. The CDR3 region has the DNA TGCGCCAGCAGCTTGACAGGGGGGTTTCCAACCTACGAGCAGTACTTC.